This TCR beta chain was documented in a study of cytomegalovirus exposure and HLA in healthy donors. In the PCR, 60 Vbeta and 13 Jbeta primers were used. TCRdb's copy holds only in-frame clones and misses some; the assay was immunoSEQ multiplex PCR. The table records tens of thousands of clones, more than 80% of them present only once. Study conclusions and caveats: High specificity and sensitivity for cytomegalovirus status were reported for the classifier. Accurate predictions that matched the HLA-A and HLA-B alleles of most subjects were reportedly made from TCR beta sequences.

This CDR3 spans 15 amino acids. V was shortened by 4 bases and J by 6 bases, with 15 bases between the two germline ends. Germline V CDR1 and CDR2: MGHRA, YSYEKL. Note on this clone: Its antigen remains unidentified.

The sequenced sample consisted of PBMCs. This TCR derives from a woman under 40 in good health and CMV-seronegative. The rearrangement uses TRBV4-1 and TRBJ1-4, with D possibly matching TRBD1 (5 bases). CDR3 residues: CASSPSGGGDEKLFF. As DNA, the CDR3 is TGCGCCAGCAGCCCCTCGGGGGGTGGTGATGAAAAACTGTTTTTT.